A selection of T cell receptor beta chains follows, all from one sample in a study of T cell repertoires in cytomegalovirus infection. TCRdb independently ran MiXCR on the reads; one entry per CDR3 protein. The sample lists approximately 180,000 distinct CDR3 sequences; about a tenth were seen once. The sample comprised PBMCs. These receptors all come from a human donor in good health (CMV status not recorded). Some clones in this sample may be carry-over from other donors' samples. Both conserved end residues are trimmed from each CDR3. The order of the fields is V gene, J gene, CDR3 protein.

TRBV5-4	TRBJ2-1	ASSLDRAAGNEQF
TRBV20-1	TRBJ2-5	SARRGTSGPWTQY
TRBV12-3/TRBV12-4	TRBJ2-7	ASRASGGIPEQY
TRBV30	TRBJ2-3	AWSVAGASTDTQY
TRBV7-9	TRBJ2-1	ASSRGLAGAIYNEQF
TRBV7-8	TRBJ2-7	ASSSTSGGLKTYEQY
TRBV7-9	TRBJ2-5	ASSLYRDQETQY
TRBV6-5	TRBJ2-3	ASRDPLAGARTGQY
TRBV29-1	TRBJ1-5	SVGAENQPQH
TRBV24-1	TRBJ2-1	ATSASGLAGYNEQF
TRBV7-2	TRBJ1-2	ASNSQGSRGYT
TRBV28	TRBJ2-6	ATVGGSPSGANVLT
TRBV28	TRBJ1-5	ASSLGLGGGQPQH
TRBV7-2	TRBJ2-7	ASSLAAGPSGEQY
TRBV12-3/TRBV12-4	TRBJ1-1	ASRVQGANTEAF
TRBV7-2	TRBJ2-5	ASTRRRGPQETQY
TRBV6-2/TRBV6-3	TRBJ2-7	ASSSPSTGLEQY
TRBV28	TRBJ2-5	ASAKSNQGMVLETQY
TRBV19	TRBJ1-5	ASTLVGQGGNQPQH
TRBV12-3/TRBV12-4	TRBJ1-5	ASSFSSRNQPQH